This T cell receptor (beta chain) was found in a study of CD8+CD57+ T cells in acquired aplastic anemia (dated by TCRdb to the late 2010s). Background on the whole study: Extracted DNA from sorted CD4+ and CD8+ cells averaged approximately 3 ug, ranging from about 0.18 to 27.4 ug. CD8+CD57+ expansion was defined as a frequency above the mean frequency observed in healthy subjects. Overall study results and their limits: Between patients and healthy controls, no significant difference in CD8+ Simpson's diversity was found (P=0.060). Twenty-nine CD8+ CDR3 sequences were shared between patients and controls but appeared highly expressed in patients and within their immunodominant clones.

From its cysteine to its phenylalanine, the CDR3 spans 13 amino acids. Just CDR3 DNA is preserved here, 39 bases in frame from base 1. At the junction V is shortened by 2 bases and J by 6 bases, with 8 bases in between. CDR1 and CDR2, looked up from the germline V gene, are SGHTA and FQGNSA. Genomic DNA was used as template for profiling of TCR beta VDJ combinations and CDR3 sequences. TCR repertoire sequencing was run on an Illumina HiSeq 2000. Concerning the study's data processing: TRBV/TRBJ rearrangement plots, CDR3 size and DJ length profiles, and Simpson's diversity index were used to evaluate the repertoires. The immunodominant clone was defined as the most abundant DNA sequence in deep sequencing data. CDR3 amino acid sequences were screened for sharing across subjects and compared with published repertoires and the VDJdb database. TCRdb's own reprocessing of the public reads used fastp at Q25 and MiXCR and kept productive beta chains. CDR3 protein duplicates are merged, each entry listing the most common genes and DNA. Here the V and J calls rest on TCRdb's processing, not on the authors' analysis. This sample holds fewer than 85,000 distinct CDR3 sequences; roughly two thirds were observed only once. 70% to 90% of the sample goes to the ten largest clones.

This clonotype was seen more than once but under ten times. Its antigen is unknown. Qualities for individual bases were not recorded, and no much larger clone is one base off. Patients chosen for sequencing had shown expansion of CD8+CD57+ cells by flow cytometry. Every patient had severe acquired aplastic anemia, diagnosed using the International Study of Aplastic Anemia and Agranulocytosis and Camitta criteria. No patient had received any therapy when blood was sampled. TCR repertoires of sorted CD4+ and CD8+ blood T cells from severe aplastic anemia patients and healthy subjects were deep-sequenced in the study. Patients were enrolled in the USA under clinicaltrials.gov protocols 00001620, 01623167, 00001397, 00071045, 00081523 and 00961064. Ficoll-Paque density gradient centrifugation was used to isolate peripheral blood mononuclear cells. Before DNA was extracted, CD4+ and CD8+ T cells were sorted using either FACS or magnetic beads.

The specimen was sorted CD4+, CD8+, or CD8+CD57+ T cells (not recorded which) from PBMCs. The sequence came from a human donor with aplastic anemia. The chain is encoded by TRBV7-2 joined to TRBJ1-5, with the D gene not clear enough to name. The sequenced DNA: TGTGCCAGCAGCTTAAACTACGCTCAGCCCCAGCATTTT. Its coded protein is CASSLNYAQPQHF.